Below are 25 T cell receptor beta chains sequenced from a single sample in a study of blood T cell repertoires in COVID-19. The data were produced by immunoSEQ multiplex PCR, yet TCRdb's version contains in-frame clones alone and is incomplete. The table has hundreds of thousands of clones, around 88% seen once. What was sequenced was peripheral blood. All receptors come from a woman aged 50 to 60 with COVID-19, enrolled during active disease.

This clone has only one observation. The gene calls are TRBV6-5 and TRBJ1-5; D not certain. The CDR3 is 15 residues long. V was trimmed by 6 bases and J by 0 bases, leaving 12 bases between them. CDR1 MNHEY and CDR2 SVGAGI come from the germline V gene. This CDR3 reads CASRWFGSSNQPQHF. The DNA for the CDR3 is TGTGCCAGCAGATGGTTTGGCAGTAGCAATCAGCCCCAGCATTTT.

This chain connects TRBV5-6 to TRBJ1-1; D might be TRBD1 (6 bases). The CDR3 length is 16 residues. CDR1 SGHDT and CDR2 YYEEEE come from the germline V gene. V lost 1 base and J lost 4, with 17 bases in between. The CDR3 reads CASSLPRGRMGTEAFF. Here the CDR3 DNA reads TGTGCCAGCAGCTTGCCCAGGGGTCGGATGGGCACTGAAGCTTTCTTT.

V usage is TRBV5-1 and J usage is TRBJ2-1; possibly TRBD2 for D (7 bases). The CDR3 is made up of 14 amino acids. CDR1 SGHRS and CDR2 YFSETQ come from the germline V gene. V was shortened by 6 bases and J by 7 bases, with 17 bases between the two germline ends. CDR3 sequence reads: CASKGGARGNEQFF. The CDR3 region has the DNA TGCGCCAGCAAAGGGGGGGCAAGAGGTAATGAGCAGTTCTTC.

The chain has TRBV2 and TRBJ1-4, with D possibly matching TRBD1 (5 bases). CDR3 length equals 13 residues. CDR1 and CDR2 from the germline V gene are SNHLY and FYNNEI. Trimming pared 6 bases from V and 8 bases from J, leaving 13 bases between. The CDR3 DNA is TGTGCCAGCAGCCAGCTACAGGAGGAAAAACTGTTTTTT. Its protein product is CASSQLQEEKLFF.

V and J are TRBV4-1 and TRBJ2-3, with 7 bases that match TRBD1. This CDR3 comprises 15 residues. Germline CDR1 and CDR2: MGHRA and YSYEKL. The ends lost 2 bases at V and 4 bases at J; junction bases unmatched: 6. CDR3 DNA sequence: TGCGCCAGCAGCCAAAAAGGGGGCGTCGCAGATACGCAGTATTTT. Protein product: CASSQKGGVADTQYF.

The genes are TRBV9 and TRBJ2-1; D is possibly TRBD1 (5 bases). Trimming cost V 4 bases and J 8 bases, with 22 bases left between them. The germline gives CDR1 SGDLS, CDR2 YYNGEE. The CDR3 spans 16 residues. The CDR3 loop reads CASSPQPAGSIYEQFF. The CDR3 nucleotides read TGTGCCAGCAGCCCCCAGCCGGCAGGGTCTATCTATGAGCAGTTCTTC.

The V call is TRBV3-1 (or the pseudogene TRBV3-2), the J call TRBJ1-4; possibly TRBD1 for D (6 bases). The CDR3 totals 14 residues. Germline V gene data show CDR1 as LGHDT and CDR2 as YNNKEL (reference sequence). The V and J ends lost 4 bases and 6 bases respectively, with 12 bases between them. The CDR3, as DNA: TGTGCCAGCAGCCGGGCTGGGGGCTATGAAAAACTGTTTTTT. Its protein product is CASSRAGGYEKLFF.

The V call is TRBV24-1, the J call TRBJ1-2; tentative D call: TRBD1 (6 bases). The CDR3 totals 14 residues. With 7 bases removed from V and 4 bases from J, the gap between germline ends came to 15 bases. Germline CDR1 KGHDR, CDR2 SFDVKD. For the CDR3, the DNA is TGTGCCACCAGCGAGGGGGGGCAGGGCTATGGCTACACCTTC. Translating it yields CATSEGGQGYGYTF.

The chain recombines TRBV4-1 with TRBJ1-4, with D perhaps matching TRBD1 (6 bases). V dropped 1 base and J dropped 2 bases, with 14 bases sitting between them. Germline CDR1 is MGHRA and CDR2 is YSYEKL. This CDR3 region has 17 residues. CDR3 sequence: CASSQVGGRITNEKLFF. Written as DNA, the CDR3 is TGCGCCAGCAGCCAAGTGGGGGGGCGCATTACTAATGAAAAACTGTTTTTT.

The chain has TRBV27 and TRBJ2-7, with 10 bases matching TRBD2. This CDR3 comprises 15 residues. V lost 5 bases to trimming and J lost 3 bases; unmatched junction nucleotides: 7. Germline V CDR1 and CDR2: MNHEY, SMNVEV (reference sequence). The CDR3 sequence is CASSVLAGASYEQYF. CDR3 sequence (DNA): TGTGCCAGCAGTGTCCTAGCGGGGGCCAGCTACGAGCAGTACTTC.

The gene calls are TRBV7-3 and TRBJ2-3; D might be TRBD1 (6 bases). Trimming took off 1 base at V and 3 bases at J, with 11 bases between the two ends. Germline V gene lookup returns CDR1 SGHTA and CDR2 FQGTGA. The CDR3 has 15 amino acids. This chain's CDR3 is CASSLNSQGTDTQYF. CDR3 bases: TGTGCCAGCAGCTTAAATTCCCAGGGGACAGATACGCAGTATTTT.

The CDR3 region is CASSLGSGTEAFF. As DNA, the CDR3 is TGTGCCAGTAGTCTTGGGTCGGGCACTGAAGCTTTCTTT. The rearrangement uses TRBV19 and TRBJ1-1; D remains unclear. CDR3 length: 13 amino acids. The V gene lost 5 bases and the J gene lost 4 bases, with 11 bases spanning the gap. Germline values: CDR1 LNHDA, CDR2 SQIVND (reference sequence).

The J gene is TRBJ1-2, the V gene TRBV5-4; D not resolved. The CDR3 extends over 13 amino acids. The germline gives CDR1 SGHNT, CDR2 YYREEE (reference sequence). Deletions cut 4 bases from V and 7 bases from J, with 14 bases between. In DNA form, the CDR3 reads TGTGCCAGCAGCCCTGGTGAGGGTTCTGGCTACACCTTC. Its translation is CASSPGEGSGYTF.

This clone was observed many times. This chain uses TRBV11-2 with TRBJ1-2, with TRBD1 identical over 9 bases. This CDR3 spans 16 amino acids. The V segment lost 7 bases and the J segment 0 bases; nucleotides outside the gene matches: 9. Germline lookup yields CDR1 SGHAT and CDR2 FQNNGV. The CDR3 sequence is CASTATRTGANYGYTF. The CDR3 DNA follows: TGTGCCAGCACCGCTACGCGGACAGGGGCTAACTATGGCTACACCTTC. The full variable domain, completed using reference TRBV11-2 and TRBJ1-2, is EAGVAQSPRYKIIEKRQSVAFWCNPISGHATLYWYQQILGQGPKLLIQFQNNGVVDDSQLPKDRFSAERLKGVDSTLKIQPAKLEDSAVYLCASTATRTGANYGYTFGSGTRLTVV.

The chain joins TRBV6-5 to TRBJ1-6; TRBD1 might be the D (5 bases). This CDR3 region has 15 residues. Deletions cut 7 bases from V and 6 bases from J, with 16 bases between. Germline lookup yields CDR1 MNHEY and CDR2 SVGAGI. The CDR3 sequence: CASKVQATSNSPLHF. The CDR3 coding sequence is TGTGCCAGCAAGGTACAGGCGACCTCTAATTCACCCCTCCACTTT.

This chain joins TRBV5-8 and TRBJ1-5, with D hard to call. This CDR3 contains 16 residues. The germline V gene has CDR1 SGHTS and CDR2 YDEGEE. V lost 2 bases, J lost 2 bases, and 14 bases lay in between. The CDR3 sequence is CASSFEGGSGNQPQHF. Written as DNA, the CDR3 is TGTGCCAGCAGCTTTGAAGGAGGAAGTGGCAATCAGCCCCAGCATTTT.

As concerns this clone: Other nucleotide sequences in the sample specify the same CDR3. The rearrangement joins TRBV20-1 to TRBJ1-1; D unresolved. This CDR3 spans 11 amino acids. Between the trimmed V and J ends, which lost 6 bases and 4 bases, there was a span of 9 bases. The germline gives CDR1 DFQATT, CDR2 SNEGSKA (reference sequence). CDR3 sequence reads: CSAEQSTEAFF. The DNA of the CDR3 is TGCAGTGCGGAACAGAGCACTGAAGCTTTCTTT.

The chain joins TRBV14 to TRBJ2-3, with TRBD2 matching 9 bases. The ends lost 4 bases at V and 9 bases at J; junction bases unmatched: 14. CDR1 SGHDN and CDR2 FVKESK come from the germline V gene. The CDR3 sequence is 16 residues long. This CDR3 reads CASSRVAGDAPQTQYF. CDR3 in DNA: TGTGCCAGCAGCCGGGTAGCGGGGGACGCCCCCCAAACGCAGTATTTT.

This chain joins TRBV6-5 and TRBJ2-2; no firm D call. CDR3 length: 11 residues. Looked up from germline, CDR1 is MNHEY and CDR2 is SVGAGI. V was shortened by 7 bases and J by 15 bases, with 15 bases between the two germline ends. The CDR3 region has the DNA TGTGCCAGCACCCGCGAGACATGGATGTTTTTT. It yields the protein CASTRETWMFF.

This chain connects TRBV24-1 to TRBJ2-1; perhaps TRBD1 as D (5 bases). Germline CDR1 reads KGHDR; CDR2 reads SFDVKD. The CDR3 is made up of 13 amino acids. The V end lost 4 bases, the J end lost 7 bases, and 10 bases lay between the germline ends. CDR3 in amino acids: CATSDPRENEQFF. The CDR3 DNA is TGTGCCACCAGTGACCCCAGGGAAAATGAGCAGTTCTTC.

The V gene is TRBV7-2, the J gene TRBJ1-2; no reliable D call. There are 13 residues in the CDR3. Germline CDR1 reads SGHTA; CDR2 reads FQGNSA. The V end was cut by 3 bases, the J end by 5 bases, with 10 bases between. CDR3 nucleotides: TGTGCCAGCAGCTTGGGTCCGGGGTATGGCTACACCTTC. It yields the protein CASSLGPGYGYTF.

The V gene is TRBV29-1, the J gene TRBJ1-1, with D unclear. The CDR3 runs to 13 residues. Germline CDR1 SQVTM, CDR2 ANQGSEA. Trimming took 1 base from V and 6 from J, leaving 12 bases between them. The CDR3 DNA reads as TGCAGCGTTGAAGGGAACGGGAGGGCTGAAGCTTTCTTT. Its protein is CSVEGNGRAEAFF.

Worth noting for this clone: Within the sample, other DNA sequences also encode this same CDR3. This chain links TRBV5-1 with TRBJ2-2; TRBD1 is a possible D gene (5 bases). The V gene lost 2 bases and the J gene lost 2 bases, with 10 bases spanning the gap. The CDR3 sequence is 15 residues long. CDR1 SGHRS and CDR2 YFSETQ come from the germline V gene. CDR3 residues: CASSFTGPNTGELFF. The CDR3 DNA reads TGCGCCAGCAGCTTTACAGGCCCAAACACCGGGGAGCTGTTTTTT.

CDR3 sequence (DNA): TGTGCCAGCAGCTTCGGGTTCGGGCAGGGTTCCTACGAGCAGTACTTC. Protein: CASSFGFGQGSYEQYF. The rearrangement joins TRBV5-4 to TRBJ2-7; the D gene is possibly TRBD1 (5 bases). The CDR3 is 16 residues long. Germline loops: CDR1 SGHNT, CDR2 YYREEE (reference sequence). V dropped 2 bases and J dropped 1 base, with 16 bases sitting between them.

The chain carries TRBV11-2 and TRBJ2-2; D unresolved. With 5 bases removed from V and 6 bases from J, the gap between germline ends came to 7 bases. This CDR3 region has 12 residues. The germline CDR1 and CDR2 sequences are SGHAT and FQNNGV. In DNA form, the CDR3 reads TGTGCCAGCAGCCGGGTGGCCGGGGAGCTGTTTTTT. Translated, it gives CASSRVAGELFF.